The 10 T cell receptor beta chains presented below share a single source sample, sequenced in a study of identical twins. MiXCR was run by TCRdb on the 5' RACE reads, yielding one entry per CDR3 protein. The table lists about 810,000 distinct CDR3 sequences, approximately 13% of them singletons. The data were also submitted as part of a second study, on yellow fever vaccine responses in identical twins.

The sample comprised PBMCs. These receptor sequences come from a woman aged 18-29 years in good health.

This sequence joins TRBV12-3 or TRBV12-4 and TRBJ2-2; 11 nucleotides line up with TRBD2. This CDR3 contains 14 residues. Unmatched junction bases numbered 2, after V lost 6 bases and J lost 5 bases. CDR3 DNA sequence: TGTGCCAGCAGCCCTAGCGGGAGGACCGGGGAGCTGTTTTTT. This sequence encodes CASSPSGRTGELFF.

The CDR3 coding sequence is TGTGCCAGCAGTGACGGTCAGGGCCAGTCCTACGAGCAGTACTTC. Protein product: CASSDGQGQSYEQYF. The chain joins TRBV25-1 to TRBJ2-7, with a possible D match to TRBD1 (5 bases). With 3 bases removed from V and 1 base from J, the gap between germline ends came to 13 bases. The CDR3 is made up of 15 amino acids. CDR1 is MGHDK, CDR2 SYGVNS, per germline.

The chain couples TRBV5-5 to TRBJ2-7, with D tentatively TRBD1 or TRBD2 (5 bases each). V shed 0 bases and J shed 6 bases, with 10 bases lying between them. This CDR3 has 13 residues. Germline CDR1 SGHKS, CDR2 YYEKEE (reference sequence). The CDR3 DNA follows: TGTGCCAGCAGCTTGGAGGGACGGGCCGAGCAGTACGTC. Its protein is CASSLEGRAEQYV.

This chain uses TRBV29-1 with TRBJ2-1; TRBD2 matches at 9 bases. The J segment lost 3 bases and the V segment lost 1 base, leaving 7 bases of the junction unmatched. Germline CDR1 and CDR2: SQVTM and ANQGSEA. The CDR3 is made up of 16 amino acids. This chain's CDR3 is CSVEGVASGDYNEQFF. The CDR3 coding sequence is TGCAGCGTTGAAGGCGTGGCTAGCGGGGACTACAATGAGCAGTTCTTC.

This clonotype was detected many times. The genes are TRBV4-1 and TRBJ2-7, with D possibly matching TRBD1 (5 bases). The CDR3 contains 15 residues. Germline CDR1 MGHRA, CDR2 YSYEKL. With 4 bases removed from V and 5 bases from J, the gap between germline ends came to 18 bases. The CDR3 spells CASSRGLGQGHEQYF. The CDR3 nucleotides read TGCGCCAGCAGCCGAGGCCTTGGGCAGGGCCACGAGCAGTACTTC.

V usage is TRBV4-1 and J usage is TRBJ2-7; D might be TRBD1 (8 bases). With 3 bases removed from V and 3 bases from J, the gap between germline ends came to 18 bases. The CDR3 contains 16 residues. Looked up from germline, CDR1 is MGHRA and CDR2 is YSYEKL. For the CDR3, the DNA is TGCGCCAGCAGCCAGGGAGGGGGTGGACAGGGCTACGAGCAGTACTTC. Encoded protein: CASSQGGGGQGYEQYF.

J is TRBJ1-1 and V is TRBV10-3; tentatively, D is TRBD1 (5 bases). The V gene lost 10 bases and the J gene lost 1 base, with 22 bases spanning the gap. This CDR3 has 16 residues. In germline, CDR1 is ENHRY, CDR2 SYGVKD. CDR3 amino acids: CATLSLGPQGNTEAFF. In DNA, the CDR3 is TGTGCCACCCTATCGCTGGGTCCTCAGGGGAACACTGAAGCTTTCTTT.

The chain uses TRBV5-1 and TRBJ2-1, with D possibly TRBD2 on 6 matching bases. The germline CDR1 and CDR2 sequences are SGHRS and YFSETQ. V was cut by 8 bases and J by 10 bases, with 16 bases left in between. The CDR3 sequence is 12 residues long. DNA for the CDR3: TGCGCCAGTCGTTCGGGGGTAAGAGAGCAGTTCTTC. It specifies CASRSGVREQFF.

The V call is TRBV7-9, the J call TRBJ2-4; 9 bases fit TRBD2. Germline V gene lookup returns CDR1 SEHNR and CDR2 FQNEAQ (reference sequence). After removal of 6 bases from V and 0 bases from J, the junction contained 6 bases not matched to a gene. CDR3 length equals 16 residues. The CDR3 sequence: CASRSDSGGAKNIQYF. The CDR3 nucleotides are TGTGCCAGCAGGTCTGATAGCGGGGGAGCCAAAAACATTCAGTACTTC.

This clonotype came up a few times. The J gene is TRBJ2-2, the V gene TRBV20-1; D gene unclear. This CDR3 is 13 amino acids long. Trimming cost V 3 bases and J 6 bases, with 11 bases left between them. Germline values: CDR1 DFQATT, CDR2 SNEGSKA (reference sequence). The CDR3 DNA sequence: TGCAGTGCTAGTGGGCGATCAGCCGGGGAGCTGTTTTTT. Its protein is CSASGRSAGELFF.